The present TCR beta chain was sequenced within a study of OX40 agonist ivuxolimab in advanced cancers. In the study overall: The patients' treatment was ivuxolimab, an agonistic anti-OX40 (CD134) antibody. Dosing consisted of intravenous ivuxolimab at 0.01 to 10 mg/kg every 2 weeks. Three individuals attained partial responses, comprising one hepatocellular carcinoma case and two cutaneous melanoma cases.

The method was immunoSEQ multiplex PCR; TCRdb's version includes in-frame clones alone and lacks a portion of them. Here the sample spans 65,000 to 75,000 clones, around 89% being singletons. V was shortened by 5 bases and J by 4 bases, with 20 bases between the two germline ends. CDR1 is SGHVS and CDR2 is FQNEAQ in the germline V gene. This CDR3 spans 16 amino acids. The material was CD4+ or CD8+ T cells sorted from blood, obtained in a trial of the OX40 agonist ivuxolimab. This receptor was identified in an adult with an advanced solid tumor such as melanoma, head and neck, liver or kidney cancer. The genes are TRBV7-8 and TRBJ2-5, with D tentatively TRBD1 or TRBD2 (7 bases each). The CDR3 loop reads CASSRSQGGFGETQYF. In DNA, the CDR3 is TGTGCCAGCAGCCGCTCGCAGGGGGGGTTTGGAGAGACCCAGTACTTC. The variable domain in full, completed from reference TRBV7-8 and TRBJ2-5, reads GAGVSQSPRYKVAKRGQDVALRCDPISGHVSLFWYQQALGQGPEFLTYFQNEAQLDKSGLPSDRFFAERPEGSVSTLKIQRTQQEDSAVYLCASSRSQGGFGETQYFGPGTRLLVL.